One sample yielded the 3 T cell receptor beta chains listed below, sequenced in a study of T cell responses to AZD1222 COVID-19 vaccine. Assay used: immunoSEQ multiplex PCR; TCRdb lists only in-frame clones, some missing. The table has around 65,000 clones, approximately 87% seen once. Specimen: peripheral blood, collected 28 days after the second AZD1222 dose. These receptors were taken from an adult who received the AZD1222 COVID-19 vaccine.

The chain carries TRBV11-3 and TRBJ1-1; TRBD1 aligns across 7 bases. Trimming removed 3 bases from V and 4 bases from J; junction bases left unmatched: 5. Germline loops: CDR1 SGHNT, CDR2 YENEEA. The CDR3 length is 14 residues. The CDR3 region has the DNA TGTGCCAGCAGCTTGGGCAGGGGGGGCACTGAAGCTTTCTTT. Amino acid sequence: CASSLGRGGTEAFF.

V is TRBV5-8 and J is TRBJ1-2; D uncertain. CDR3 length: 14 residues. Trimming shortened V by 4 bases and J by 8 bases, and 18 bases separated the two germline ends. Germline CDR1 SGHTS, CDR2 YDEGEE. The CDR3 is CASSAYVRAHGYTF. The CDR3 nucleotides are TGTGCCAGCAGCGCATATGTGAGGGCTCACGGCTACACCTTC.

This clone was counted a single time. The V call is TRBV6-6, the J call TRBJ2-7; a weak D match, TRBD1 (5 bases). Germline lookup yields CDR1 MNHNY and CDR2 SVGAGI (reference sequence). The CDR3 consists of 12 residues. Trimming removed 4 bases from V and 4 bases from J, with 8 bases in between. The CDR3, as DNA: TGTGCCAGCAGTTTGACAGCTTACGAGCAGTACTTC. Encoded protein: CASSLTAYEQYF.